The 10 T cell receptor beta chains below come from one sample, sequenced in a study of blood T cells in healthy people across ages. The use of a sample-barcoded 5' primer and a J-beta primer mix characterized a second PCR of about 7 to 12 cycles. TCRdb used MiXCR to reprocess the 5' RACE reads, holding one entry per CDR3 protein. This sample has approximately 850,000 distinct CDR3 sequences, with 58% found just once. The specimen was blood. The origin of the receptors is a man aged 30-40 years in good health.

This clonotype was detected only a few times. The J gene is TRBJ1-2, the V gene TRBV29-1; 7 bases are shared with TRBD1. Germline values: CDR1 SQVTM, CDR2 ANQGSEA. V lost 6 bases and J lost 0; bases outside the gene matches: 7. The CDR3 has 14 residues. CDR3 residues: CSVGGGGSNYGYTF. In DNA form, the CDR3 reads TGCAGCGTCGGAGGAGGGGGCTCTAACTATGGCTACACCTTC.

The chain carries TRBV7-2 and TRBJ2-7; D ambiguous. The germline V gene has CDR1 SGHTA and CDR2 FQGNSA. This CDR3 is 13 amino acids long. Trimming took 5 bases from V and 4 from J, leaving 12 bases between them. CDR3 amino acids: CASSLQERYEQYF. The CDR3 DNA reads TGTGCCAGCAGCCTCCAGGAGAGGTACGAGCAGTACTTC.

This clonotype was picked up one time. Germline and junction disagree at one end, which may indicate a read error. J is TRBJ2-7 and V is TRBV7-2, with 8 positions matching TRBD1. Looked up from germline, CDR1 is SGHTA and CDR2 is FQGNSA. This CDR3 has 17 amino acids. The CDR3 loop reads CASSARAPGQVSNEQYF. The CDR3 nucleotides are TGTGCCAGCAGCGCCCGGGCACCGGGACAGGTCTCCAACGAGCAGTACTTC.

This clonotype is a singleton in its sample. J is TRBJ2-5 and V is TRBV6-1, with D unclear. The length of the CDR3 is 15 residues. Between the trimmed V and J ends, which lost 3 bases and 4 bases, there was a span of 15 bases. The germline V gene encodes CDR1 MNHNS and CDR2 SASEGT. In nucleotides, the CDR3 is TGTGCCAGCAGTGAGACCCCTGTCTCCCTAGAGACCCAGTACTTC. It specifies CASSETPVSLETQYF.

This clonotype is a singleton in its sample. This chain joins TRBV7-2 and TRBJ2-5; D ambiguous. With the DNA end fitting TRBJ2-1 better, the J assignment may be wrong. From germline, CDR1 is SGHTA and CDR2 FQGNSA. The CDR3 has 16 residues. CDR3 protein: CASSLASSRPQETQFF. The CDR3 DNA reads as TGTGCCAGCAGCTTAGCTTCGAGTCGTCCGCAAGAGACCCAGTTCTTC.

V and J are TRBV6-1 and TRBJ1-1; D remains ambiguous. Trimming took 3 bases from V and 3 from J, leaving 8 bases between them. The CDR3 covers 13 residues. Germline values: CDR1 MNHNS, CDR2 SASEGT. The CDR3 region is CASSDRVYTEAFF. CDR3 sequence (DNA): TGTGCCAGCAGTGACAGAGTATACACTGAAGCTTTCTTT.

This clonotype turned up a few times. V usage is TRBV25-1 and J usage is TRBJ2-7; D is possibly TRBD2 (6 bases). The ends were cut back, 8 bases at V and 3 bases at J, with 11 bases in the middle. CDR1 and CDR2 from the germline V gene are MGHDK and SYGVNS. The CDR3 has 12 amino acids. The CDR3 coding sequence is TGTGCCAGCGACAAGGGAGGCTACGAGCAGTACTTC. Its protein product is CASDKGGYEQYF.

The J gene is TRBJ2-7, the V gene TRBV7-2; D call uncertain. The germline CDR1 and CDR2 sequences are SGHTA and FQGNSA. CDR3 length equals 14 residues. The V gene lost 6 bases and the J gene lost 0 bases, with 12 bases spanning the gap. In DNA form, the CDR3 reads TGTGCCAGCAGGCGAGACTTGAGCTCCTACGAGCAGTACTTC. Its translation is CASRRDLSSYEQYF.

This clonotype was recorded a few times. The V call is TRBV20-1, the J call TRBJ2-7, with D possibly TRBD1 on 6 matching bases. The V gene lost 7 bases and the J gene lost 4 bases, with 26 bases spanning the gap. This CDR3 is built from 16 residues. In germline, CDR1 is DFQATT, CDR2 SNEGSKA (reference sequence). The CDR3 DNA follows: TGCAGTGTACGACAGGAGGTGAAAAGCGCAACATACGAGCAGTACTTC. Its protein is CSVRQEVKSATYEQYF.

The chain combines TRBV12-3 or TRBV12-4 with TRBJ2-4, with TRBD2 matching 13 bases. The assigned J gene may be wrong: the sequence end matches TRBJ2-7 better. This CDR3 is built from 14 residues. The CDR3 reads CASTWTSGSYEQYF. The CDR3 DNA reads TGTGCCAGCACTTGGACTAGCGGGAGCTACGAGCAGTACTTC.